Listed below are T cell receptor beta chains from one sample, sequenced in a study of T cell repertoires in cytomegalovirus infection. Each CDR3 protein is one row after TCRdb ran MiXCR on the reads. The sample shows about 180,000 distinct CDR3 sequences, 17% of them seen only once. Sequencing was done on a sample of CD8+ T cells from PBMCs. Every receptor here comes from a human donor in good health (CMV status not recorded). Some clones in this sample may be carry-over from other donors' samples. Both conserved end residues are part of each CDR3.

v_call: TRBV7-2; j_call: TRBJ1-2; cdr3_aa: CASSQGGGYGYTF
v_call: TRBV6-2/TRBV6-3; j_call: TRBJ2-7; cdr3_aa: CASSLIDRDHEQYF
v_call: TRBV19; j_call: TRBJ2-7; cdr3_aa: CASSALGTGLYEQYF
v_call: TRBV7-2; j_call: TRBJ2-7; cdr3_aa: CASSLGGGYEQYF
v_call: TRBV5-6; j_call: TRBJ2-7; cdr3_aa: CASSFQGADEQYF
v_call: TRBV2; j_call: TRBJ2-7; cdr3_aa: CASSEIGQGSYEQYF
v_call: TRBV7-2; j_call: TRBJ2-7; cdr3_aa: CASTRGSSYEQYF
v_call: TRBV7-9; j_call: TRBJ2-1; cdr3_aa: CASSRRDRAYNEQFF
v_call: TRBV27; j_call: TRBJ1-2; cdr3_aa: CASSFGGQGGYTF
v_call: TRBV28; j_call: TRBJ2-7; cdr3_aa: CASSLQQGAGYEQYF
v_call: TRBV7-2; j_call: TRBJ2-5; cdr3_aa: CASSSTSGSQETQYF
v_call: TRBV29-1; j_call: TRBJ2-5; cdr3_aa: CSVVGAGLAEKFQETQYF
v_call: TRBV14; j_call: TRBJ1-2; cdr3_aa: CASSPLTGIGYTF
v_call: TRBV6-2/TRBV6-3; j_call: TRBJ1-5; cdr3_aa: CASSVSRDRGRANQPQHF
v_call: TRBV28; j_call: TRBJ2-1; cdr3_aa: CASSSLVPSNEQFF
v_call: TRBV12-3/TRBV12-4; j_call: TRBJ2-1; cdr3_aa: CASSDLGNEQFF
v_call: TRBV7-9; j_call: TRBJ2-2; cdr3_aa: CASSTRRGVNTGELFF
v_call: TRBV28; j_call: TRBJ2-7; cdr3_aa: CASSKDPTSSYEQYF
v_call: TRBV7-3; j_call: TRBJ1-1; cdr3_aa: CASSLWVGTEAFF
v_call: TRBV6-2/TRBV6-3; j_call: TRBJ2-5; cdr3_aa: CASSYRTSGLQETQYF
v_call: TRBV12-3/TRBV12-4; j_call: TRBJ2-3; cdr3_aa: CASSFAGFTDTQYF
v_call: TRBV15; j_call: TRBJ1-1; cdr3_aa: CATSSSFEDIEAFF
v_call: TRBV19; j_call: TRBJ2-1; cdr3_aa: CASSRLVREFDEQFF
v_call: TRBV6-6; j_call: TRBJ2-3; cdr3_aa: CAILPGQGPYGVDTQYF
v_call: TRBV4-3; j_call: TRBJ1-2; cdr3_aa: CASSQDPEVSYYGYTF
v_call: TRBV6-5; j_call: TRBJ2-5; cdr3_aa: CASSYDAETQYF
v_call: TRBV7-9; j_call: TRBJ2-1; cdr3_aa: CASSLSFSTGDHNEQFF
v_call: TRBV5-1; j_call: TRBJ2-5; cdr3_aa: CASTIAGGPPQYF
v_call: TRBV6-2/TRBV6-3; j_call: TRBJ1-5; cdr3_aa: CASSSGGYNQPQHF
v_call: TRBV9; j_call: TRBJ2-3; cdr3_aa: CASSQGGASTDTQYF
v_call: TRBV7-9; j_call: TRBJ2-1; cdr3_aa: CASSPKVQANEQFF
v_call: TRBV6-2/TRBV6-3; j_call: TRBJ2-2; cdr3_aa: CASSHSRDVRFENTGELFF
v_call: TRBV7-9; j_call: TRBJ2-5; cdr3_aa: CASSLGIQETQYF
v_call: TRBV15; j_call: TRBJ2-7; cdr3_aa: CATSREAPYEQYF
v_call: TRBV28; j_call: TRBJ1-5; cdr3_aa: CASSLIPGTYQPQHF
v_call: TRBV7-9; j_call: TRBJ2-1; cdr3_aa: CASSLAVGQGIMDEQFF
v_call: TRBV13; j_call: TRBJ1-1; cdr3_aa: CASSLVDSTEAFF
v_call: TRBV7-9; j_call: TRBJ2-4; cdr3_aa: CASRGELNIQYF
v_call: TRBV28; j_call: TRBJ2-7; cdr3_aa: CASLEGLGWEQYF
v_call: TRBV7-6; j_call: TRBJ2-7; cdr3_aa: CASSFKETDEQYF
v_call: TRBV7-2; j_call: TRBJ1-1; cdr3_aa: CASSPDSTGGNTEAFF
v_call: TRBV27; j_call: TRBJ2-1; cdr3_aa: CASGGTGKVNEQFF
v_call: TRBV20-1; j_call: TRBJ2-1; cdr3_aa: CSALDERVRDEQFF
v_call: TRBV6-2/TRBV6-3; j_call: TRBJ2-7; cdr3_aa: CASSYGAGTTYF
v_call: TRBV7-2; j_call: TRBJ2-3; cdr3_aa: CASSVPGGRATDTQYF
v_call: TRBV20-1; j_call: TRBJ2-7; cdr3_aa: CSARDYPGANIYEQYF
v_call: TRBV4-1; j_call: TRBJ2-2; cdr3_aa: CASSQVADARGELFF
v_call: TRBV28; j_call: TRBJ1-6; cdr3_aa: CASSLSRGRLGSPLHF
v_call: TRBV27; j_call: TRBJ2-2; cdr3_aa: CASSWGETGELFF
v_call: TRBV7-3; j_call: TRBJ2-5; cdr3_aa: CASSPNAVPETQYF
v_call: TRBV7-2; j_call: TRBJ1-2; cdr3_aa: CASSQSAWTDINYGYTF
v_call: TRBV12-3/TRBV12-4; j_call: TRBJ2-1; cdr3_aa: CASTSLIPEQFF
v_call: TRBV4-1; j_call: TRBJ2-2; cdr3_aa: CASSHRLAGTGELFF
v_call: TRBV7-8; j_call: TRBJ2-1; cdr3_aa: CASSSTSGGREQFF